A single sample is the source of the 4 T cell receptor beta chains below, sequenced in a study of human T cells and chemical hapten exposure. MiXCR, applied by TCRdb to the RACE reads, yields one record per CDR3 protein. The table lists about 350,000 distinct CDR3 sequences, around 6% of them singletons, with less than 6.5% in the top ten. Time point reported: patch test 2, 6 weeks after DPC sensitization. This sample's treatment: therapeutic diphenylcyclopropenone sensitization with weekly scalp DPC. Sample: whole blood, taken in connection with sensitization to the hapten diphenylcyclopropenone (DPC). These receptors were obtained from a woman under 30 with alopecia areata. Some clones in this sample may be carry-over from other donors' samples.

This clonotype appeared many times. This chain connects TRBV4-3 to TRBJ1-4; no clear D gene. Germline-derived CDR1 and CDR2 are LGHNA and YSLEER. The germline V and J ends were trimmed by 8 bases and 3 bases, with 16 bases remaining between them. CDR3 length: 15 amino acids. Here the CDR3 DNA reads TGCGCCAGCGGTGAATCGTACAGCTCTAATGAAAAACTGTTTTTT. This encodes CASGESYSSNEKLFF.

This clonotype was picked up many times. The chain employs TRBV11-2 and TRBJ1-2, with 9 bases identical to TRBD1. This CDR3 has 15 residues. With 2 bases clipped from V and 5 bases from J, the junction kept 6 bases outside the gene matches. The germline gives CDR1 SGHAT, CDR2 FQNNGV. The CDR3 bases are TGTGCCAGCAGCTTACGGGACAGGGATTATTATGGCTACACCTTC. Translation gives CASSLRDRDYYGYTF.

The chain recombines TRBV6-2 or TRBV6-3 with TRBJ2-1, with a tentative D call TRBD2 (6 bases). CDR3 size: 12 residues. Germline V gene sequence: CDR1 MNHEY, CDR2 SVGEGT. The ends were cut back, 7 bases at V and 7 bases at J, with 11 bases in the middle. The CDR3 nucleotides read TGTGCCAGCAAAAAGAGCGGGAATGAGCAGTTCTTC. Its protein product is CASKKSGNEQFF.

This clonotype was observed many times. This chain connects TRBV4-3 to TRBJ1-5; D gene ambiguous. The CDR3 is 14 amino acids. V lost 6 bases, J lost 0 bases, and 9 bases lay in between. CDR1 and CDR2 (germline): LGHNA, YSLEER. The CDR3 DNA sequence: TGCGCCAGCAGTGCAGAGAATAGCAATCAGCCCCAGCATTTT. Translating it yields CASSAENSNQPQHF.